The clone carrying this T cell receptor (beta chain) has ten or more counts. The data belong to a study of T cells in Graves' hyperthyroidism and ophthalmopathy. RNA transcripts were the template for amplifying TCR beta CDR3 regions. First-round RT-PCR of the TCR CDR3 relied on the HTBI primer set. TCRdb re-called the multiplex PCR reads with MiXCR, one entry per CDR3 protein. This table has 350,000 to 400,000 distinct CDR3 sequences, roughly 20% appearing once. Patients with uncontrolled infections, other autoimmune diseases, pregnancy or lactation were excluded. Thyroid ultrasound and orbital computed tomography, with clinical symptoms and serum thyroxine and TRAb, informed diagnoses. This CDR3 has 17 amino acids. CDR1 and CDR2 (germline): MNHEY, SMNVEV (reference sequence). Trimming removed 4 bases at V and 4 bases at J, with 23 bases between.

The receptor was derived from a young man with Graves' ophthalmopathy. Source material: blood. The J gene is TRBJ2-7, the V gene TRBV27, with a possible D match to TRBD2 (5 bases). In DNA form, the CDR3 reads TGTGCCAGCAGTTCGACCCTCCTAGCTTCGAAGGAGTACGAGCAGTACTTC. Translation: CASSSTLLASKEYEQYF.